This T cell receptor beta chain is from a study of cytomegalovirus exposure and HLA in healthy donors. Whole-study context: About 85 million unique TCRs from HLA-typed donors were held in an early release of data. Study results and caveats: Analysis was performed later, and it showed HLA-associated TCR beta chains to be more clonally expanded than equally common others. A highly shared variant cluster was judged a likely technical artifact.

Notes on this clone: Its matching antigen is unknown.

There are 13 residues in the CDR3. The V end was cut by 4 bases, the J end by 4 bases, with 11 bases between. Germline values: CDR1 SNHLY, CDR2 FYNNEI. PCR primers comprised 60 Vbeta and 13 Jbeta primers. Clones were sequenced by immunoSEQ multiplex PCR, and TCRdb holds only the in-frame ones, with some missing. Among roughly 180,000 clones listed, roughly 74% were seen once. Input material: PBMCs. The genes are TRBV2 and TRBJ2-7, with D maybe TRBD2 (5 bases). The source is a female donor in good health and CMV-seronegative. CDR3 in amino acids: CASSVGRGYEQYF. In DNA, the CDR3 is TGTGCCAGCAGTGTGGGTCGGGGATACGAGCAGTACTTC.